Listed below are T cell receptor beta chains from one sample, sequenced in a study of blood T cell repertoires in COVID-19. Only in-frame clones appear in the TCRdb table, and some are missing; sequencing was by immunoSEQ multiplex PCR. Found here are hundreds of thousands of clones, 82% of them singletons; the top ten hold 3.5% to 4%. The sample was peripheral blood. The source of these receptors is a woman older than 75 with acute or convalescent COVID-19. Both conserved end residues are part of each CDR3. A D gene is named only where the DNA matches it firmly. A row's size may be missing; if present it is once, few, many or a size class.

. | . | TRBJ1-5 | TRBV24-1 | CATSDAGQIGDQPQHF | TGTGCCACCAGTGATGCTGGACAGATTGGGGATCAGCCCCAGCATTTT
. | . | TRBJ2-7 | TRBV11-2 | CASSFLSGQVYEQYF | TGTGCCAGCAGCTTCCTTTCGGGACAAGTCTACGAGCAGTACTTC
. | . | TRBJ1-3 | TRBV4-1 | CASSQDQQFSGNTIYF | TGCGCCAGCAGCCAAGATCAACAGTTCTCTGGAAACACCATATATTTT
. | TRBD2 | TRBJ2-7 | TRBV2 | CASTILAGTSYEQYF | TGTGCCAGCACGATTCTAGCGGGGACTTCCTACGAGCAGTACTTC
. | . | TRBJ1-1 | TRBV6-5 | CASSAQAENTEAFF | TGTGCCAGCAGCGCCCAAGCCGAGAACACTGAAGCTTTCTTT
. | . | TRBJ2-2 | TRBV11-2 | CASSLGLGANTGELFF | TGTGCCAGCAGCTTAGGGTTGGGCGCGAACACCGGGGAGCTGTTTTTT
. | . | TRBJ1-5 | TRBV7-3 | CASSSPSRLGEGNQPQHF | TGTGCCAGCAGCTCACCAAGTAGGTTGGGGGAGGGGAATCAGCCCCAGCATTTT
. | . | TRBJ1-3 | TRBV9 | CASSVGALTGNTIYF | TGTGCCAGCAGCGTAGGGGCGTTAACTGGAAACACCATATATTTT
. | TRBD1 | TRBJ1-2 | TRBV19 | CASSGQGAAGYTF | TGTGCCAGTAGCGGACAGGGGGCGGCTGGCTACACCTTC
. | TRBD1 | TRBJ2-3 | TRBV7-3 | CASSPPRTGGADTQYF | TGTGCCAGCAGCCCCCCCCGGACAGGGGGCGCAGATACGCAGTATTTT
. | TRBD2 | TRBJ2-2 | TRBV7-3 | CASSSTSGGVAGELFF | TGTGCCAGCAGCAGTACCAGCGGGGGTGTGGCCGGGGAGCTGTTTTTT
once | TRBD2 | TRBJ2-3 | TRBV9 | CASSVGGGGSVIDTQYF | TGTGCCAGCAGCGTAGGTGGGGGGGGATCGGTTATAGATACGCAGTATTTT
. | TRBD2 | TRBJ2-2 | TRBV10-3 | CAIRDLAGDTGELFF | TGTGCCATCAGAGACCTAGCGGGGGACACCGGGGAGCTGTTTTTT
. | . | TRBJ1-5 | TRBV6-5 | CASSYDQYSNQPQHF | TGTGCCAGCAGTTACGATCAGTATAGCAATCAGCCCCAGCATTTT
. | TRBD2 | TRBJ2-3 | TRBV2 | CASSDGLAGFTDTQYF | TGTGCCAGCAGCGACGGACTAGCGGGGTTCACAGATACGCAGTATTTT
. | TRBD1 | TRBJ1-4 | TRBV7-9 | CASSSTGAEPTTNEKLFF | TGTGCCAGCAGCTCGACAGGGGCGGAGCCCACAACTAATGAAAAACTGTTTTTT
. | . | TRBJ1-5 | TRBV7-6 | CASSLGSGVNSNQPQHF | TGTGCCAGCAGCTTAGGAAGCGGGGTCAATAGCAATCAGCCCCAGCATTTT
. | . | TRBJ1-5 | TRBV24-1 | CATSNRNQPQHF | TGTGCCACCAGTAACAGGAATCAGCCCCAGCATTTT
. | TRBD1 | TRBJ2-3 | TRBV6-2/TRBV6-3 | CASSYGGTGVDTQYF | TGTGCCAGCAGTTACGGAGGGACAGGGGTAGATACGCAGTATTTT
. | . | TRBJ2-2 | TRBV25-1 | CASSELDSNTGELFF | TGTGCCAGCAGTGAATTGGACAGTAACACCGGGGAGCTGTTTTTT
. | . | TRBJ1-4 | TRBV5-4 | CASSSESTNEKLFF | TGTGCCAGCAGCTCCGAGTCAACTAATGAAAAACTGTTTTTT
once | TRBD1 | TRBJ1-6 | TRBV4-2 | CASSQDIRRTGGAGSDSPLHF | TGTGCCAGCAGCCAAGATATACGCAGGACAGGGGGCGCGGGTAGTGATTCACCCCTCCACTTT
. | TRBD2 | TRBJ2-1 | TRBV6-6 | CASSYRLAGGHNEQFF | TGTGCCAGCAGTTACAGACTAGCGGGGGGACACAATGAGCAGTTCTTC
. | . | TRBJ2-7 | TRBV5-5 | CASSLGRTVYEQYF | TGTGCCAGCAGCTTGGGGCGGACAGTCTACGAGCAGTACTTC
. | . | TRBJ2-7 | TRBV25-1 | CASSESEVGGTPYEQYF | TGTGCCAGCAGTGAATCGGAGGTGGGGGGAACCCCCTACGAGCAGTACTTC
. | . | TRBJ1-2 | TRBV5-4 | CASSLDQGSSRFYGYTF | TGTGCCAGCAGCTTGGACCAGGGGTCCTCACGCTTCTATGGCTACACCTTC
once | . | TRBJ2-3 | TRBV9 | CASSPRGRGDTQYF | TGTGCCAGCAGCCCTCGCGGCCGGGGGGATACGCAGTATTTT
. | . | TRBJ1-5 | TRBV13 | CASSPNQARSNQPQHF | TGTGCCAGCAGCCCAAATCAGGCCAGGAGCAATCAGCCCCAGCATTTT
. | . | TRBJ2-7 | TRBV5-5 | CASSLVELEQYF | TGTGCCAGCAGCTTAGTGGAGCTAGAGCAGTACTTC
. | . | TRBJ2-6 | TRBV5-5 | CASSSRASSGANVLTF | TGTGCCAGCAGCTCGCGGGCGAGCTCTGGGGCCAACGTCCTGACTTTC
. | TRBD2 | TRBJ2-1 | TRBV18 | CASSPLRGATEQFF | TGTGCCAGCTCACCGTTGCGGGGGGCCACCGAGCAGTTCTTC
. | . | TRBJ1-2 | TRBV7-9 | CASSPMGGHNYGYTF | TGTGCCAGCAGCCCCATGGGAGGGCATAACTATGGCTACACCTTC
. | . | TRBJ1-5 | TRBV19 | CASSIGSTGSNQPQHF | TGTGCCAGTAGTATAGGATCGACGGGTAGCAATCAGCCCCAGCATTTT
. | . | TRBJ1-3 | TRBV7-2 | CASSLAPGLTGNTIYF | TGTGCCAGCAGCTTAGCCCCGGGGTTAACTGGAAACACCATATATTTT
many | . | TRBJ2-1 | TRBV5-1 | CASSLDRAHNEQFF | TGCGCCAGCAGCTTGGACAGGGCCCACAATGAGCAGTTCTTC
. | TRBD1 | TRBJ2-5 | TRBV5-1 | CASSPGTVGPKGQTQYF | TGCGCCAGCAGCCCTGGGACAGTAGGTCCAAAAGGGCAGACCCAGTACTTC
. | . | TRBJ1-2 | TRBV19 | CATKTEIYGYTF | TGTGCCACAAAAACTGAGATCTATGGCTACACCTTC
few | TRBD1 | TRBJ1-6 | TRBV15 | CATSIGTGNSPLHF | TGTGCCACCAGCATAGGGACAGGGAATTCACCCCTCCACTTT
. | TRBD1 | TRBJ1-4 | TRBV19 | CATGGQANEKLFF | TGTGCCACAGGGGGCCAGGCTAATGAAAAACTGTTTTTT
. | TRBD2 | TRBJ2-1 | TRBV12-5 | CASGLALAGGVGEQFF | TGTGCTAGTGGTTTGGCCTTAGCGGGGGGTGTTGGAGAGCAGTTCTTC
. | . | TRBJ1-1 | TRBV6-5 | CASSYSAGWKGTEAFF | TGTGCCAGCAGTTACTCGGCAGGGTGGAAGGGCACTGAAGCTTTCTTT
. | . | TRBJ2-2 | TRBV6-4 | CASSPESGGELFF | TGTGCCAGCAGTCCTGAGTCCGGCGGGGAGCTGTTTTTT
. | . | TRBJ1-3 | TRBV7-8 | CASSLLRAAGPSGNTIYF | TGTGCCAGCAGCTTATTGAGGGCAGCGGGACCCTCTGGAAACACCATATATTTT
. | . | TRBJ1-2 | TRBV4-2 | CASSQGNSNYGYTF | TGTGCCAGCAGCCAAGGAAACAGCAACTATGGCTACACCTTC
. | TRBD2 | TRBJ2-1 | TRBV3-1/TRBV3-2 | CASSPTLGTSGGASYNEQFF | TGTGCCAGCAGCCCTACTCTAGGGACTAGCGGGGGGGCCTCCTACAATGAGCAGTTCTTC
once | TRBD1 | TRBJ1-4 | TRBV5-8 | CASSLGGWTGREKLFF | TGTGCCAGCAGCTTGGGGGGATGGACAGGCCGGGAAAAACTGTTTTTT
once | TRBD1 | TRBJ2-5 | TRBV3-1/TRBV3-2 | CASSQRQGLQETQYF | TGTGCCAGCAGCCAAAGACAGGGTCTCCAAGAGACCCAGTACTTC
. | TRBD1 | TRBJ1-1 | TRBV19 | CASSTRQGWTEAFF | TGTGCCAGTAGTACTAGACAGGGATGGACTGAAGCTTTCTTT
. | . | TRBJ2-1 | TRBV6-6 | CASSGTMRNEQFF | TGTGCCAGCAGCGGGACAATGCGTAATGAGCAGTTCTTC
. | . | TRBJ2-3 | TRBV28 | CASSFISGTDTQYF | TGTGCCAGCAGTTTTATTAGCGGCACAGATACGCAGTATTTT
. | . | TRBJ1-3 | TRBV7-8 | CASSPGVPSSGNTIYF | TGTGCCAGCAGCCCCGGGGTCCCGAGCTCTGGAAACACCATATATTTT